Listed here are 17 T cell receptor beta chains from one sample, sequenced in a study of cytomegalovirus exposure and HLA in healthy donors. It was with 60 Vbeta and 13 Jbeta primers that the PCR ran. TCRdb keeps only in-frame clones here, not all; method: immunoSEQ multiplex PCR. The data contain roughly 62,000 clones, approximately 75% of them singletons. The sequencing sample was made of PBMCs. These receptors were collected from a woman in her 30s in good health and CMV-seronegative.

The chain combines TRBV6-5 with TRBJ2-1, with 7 bases matching TRBD1. The V gene's germline CDR1 is MNHEY and CDR2 SVGAGI. The CDR3 is 14 residues long. J lost 8 bases, V lost 5 bases, and 9 bases had no gene match. Here the CDR3 DNA reads TGTGCCAGCAGTACTCCGGGACAGAACCATGAGCAGTTCTTC. As protein: CASSTPGQNHEQFF.

CDR3 in amino acids: CASSLDRQGRGNTEAFF. DNA for the CDR3: TGTGCCAGCAGCTTAGATCGGCAGGGTCGAGGTAACACTGAAGCTTTCTTT. V gene TRBV7-8 combines with J gene TRBJ1-1, with a tentative D call TRBD1 (5 bases). Germline V gives CDR1 SGHVS, CDR2 FQNEAQ. The CDR3 has 17 amino acids. V lost 1 base and J 2 bases, leaving 17 bases between the germline ends.

The gene calls are TRBV9 and TRBJ2-1, with TRBD2 matching over 12 bases. Germline-derived CDR1 and CDR2 are SGDLS and YYNGEE. The CDR3 loop spans 15 amino acids. Trimming at V came to 4 bases and at J to 4 bases, leaving 3 bases not matched to a gene. In DNA form, the CDR3 reads TGTGCCAGCAGCTCCGGACTAGCGGGGTACAATGAGCAGTTCTTC. It codes for CASSSGLAGYNEQFF.

The V gene is TRBV4-3, the J gene TRBJ2-3; D unclear. This CDR3 is built from 14 residues. Trimming removed 1 base from V and 6 bases from J, with 11 bases in between. Germline V gene lookup returns CDR1 LGHNA and CDR2 YSLEER. The CDR3 protein is CASSQGPGADTQYF. For the CDR3, the DNA is TGCGCCAGCAGCCAAGGCCCCGGTGCGGATACGCAGTATTTT.

Here the CDR3 reads CASSTPSGSSYEQYF. Here the CDR3 DNA reads TGTGCCAGCAGTACCCCTAGCGGGAGCTCCTACGAGCAGTACTTC. The chain has TRBV28 and TRBJ2-7; 10 bases are a match to TRBD2. The CDR3 has 15 amino acids. Germline V gene lookup returns CDR1 MDHEN and CDR2 SYDVKM. J lost 0 bases, V lost 5 bases, and 4 bases had no gene match.

This chain links TRBV11-2 with TRBJ1-6, with D uncertain. V was cut by 0 bases and J by 0 bases, with 9 bases left in between. CDR1 is SGHAT and CDR2 is FQNNGV in the germline V gene. The CDR3 consists of 17 residues. CDR3 residues: CASSLEGLSSYNSPLHF. CDR3 nucleotide sequence: TGTGCCAGCAGCTTAGAGGGCCTGAGCTCCTATAATTCACCCCTCCACTTT.

The gene calls are TRBV6-1 and TRBJ2-1, with D possibly being TRBD1 (6 bases). CDR1 and CDR2 from the germline V gene are MNHNS and SASEGT. The CDR3 is 14 amino acids. Trimming removed 6 bases from V and 6 bases from J, with 15 bases in between. This CDR3 is CASSGYRDTNEQFF. In nucleotides, the CDR3 is TGTGCCAGCAGCGGTTACAGGGATACCAATGAGCAGTTCTTC.

The CDR3: CASIRQGGNTEAFF. The CDR3 nucleotides are TGTGCCAGCATCAGACAGGGCGGGAACACTGAAGCTTTCTTT. The chain combines TRBV28 with TRBJ1-1; 7 bases agree with TRBD1. CDR3 length equals 14 residues. J lost 1 base, V lost 7 bases, and 6 bases had no gene match. CDR1 and CDR2 (germline): MDHEN, SYDVKM.

This clone was recorded only once. The chain joins TRBV6-5 to TRBJ2-2; D perhaps matches TRBD1 (6 bases). This CDR3 contains 13 residues. Trimming shortened V by 4 bases and J by 4 bases, and 7 bases separated the two germline ends. Germline CDR1 and CDR2: MNHEY and SVGAGI. The CDR3 DNA is TGTGCCAGCAGTTCCAGGGGCACCGGGGAGCTGTTTTTT. It yields the protein CASSSRGTGELFF.

J is TRBJ1-1 and V is TRBV2, with 9 bases fitting TRBD1. CDR3 length: 14 residues. V lost 3 bases and J lost 6; bases outside the gene matches: 5. Looked up from germline, CDR1 is SNHLY and CDR2 is FYNNEI. CDR3 coding DNA: TGTGCCAGCAGTGATACAGGGGGCAGCGCTGAAGCTTTCTTT. Protein sequence: CASSDTGGSAEAFF.

The chain carries TRBV6-5 and TRBJ2-5, with D possibly TRBD2 on 6 matching bases. The V gene's germline CDR1 is MNHEY and CDR2 SVGAGI. Deletions cut 8 bases from V and 1 base from J, with 17 bases between. The CDR3 is 15 amino acids. CDR3 DNA: TGTGCCAGCCGCGGGGCGGGGACGGCCCAAGAGACCCAGTACTTC. This sequence encodes CASRGAGTAQETQYF.

The genes are TRBV11-2 and TRBJ2-5; TRBD2 agrees at 7 bases. After removal of 5 bases from V and 3 bases from J, the junction contained 6 bases not matched to a gene. CDR1 is SGHAT, CDR2 FQNNGV, per germline. The CDR3 runs to 14 residues. The CDR3 DNA sequence: TGTGCCAGCAGCCCTAGACTAGCAGAAGAGACCCAGTACTTC. Translated, it gives CASSPRLAEETQYF. Based on the CDR3 plus reference TRBV11-2 and TRBJ2-5, the full variable domain is EAGVAQSPRYKIIEKRQSVAFWCNPISGHATLYWYQQILGQGPKLLIQFQNNGVVDDSQLPKDRFSAERLKGVDSTLKIQPAKLEDSAVYLCASSPRLAEETQYFGPGTRLLVL.

The CDR3 is CADGGAIVGETQYF. CDR3 sequence (DNA): TGTGCCGACGGAGGGGCTATAGTTGGCGAGACCCAGTACTTC. This chain connects TRBV2 to TRBJ2-5, with D perhaps TRBD2 (6 bases). The CDR3 has 14 amino acids. Trimming removed 11 bases at V and 5 bases at J, with 21 bases between. CDR1 and CDR2 from the germline V gene are SNHLY and FYNNEI.

This rearrangement joins TRBV27 to TRBJ2-7; TRBD2 matches at 10 bases. The CDR3 spans 15 residues. Per germline, CDR1 MNHEY and CDR2 SMNVEV (reference sequence). Unmatched junction bases numbered 10, after V lost 5 bases and J lost 6 bases. The CDR3 DNA sequence: TGTGCCAGCAGTCCCGGGCTAGCGGGAGCCTCCGAGCAGTACGTC. Translation gives CASSPGLAGASEQYV.

V is TRBV5-1 and J is TRBJ2-1; 7 positions match TRBD2. With V trimmed by 1 base and J by 5 bases, 12 bases remained unmatched. CDR1 and CDR2 from the germline V gene are SGHRS and YFSETQ. This CDR3 spans 17 amino acids. DNA of the CDR3: TGCGCCAGCAGCTTGAATGCCGGGACTAACTTACACAATGAGCAGTTCTTC. It encodes CASSLNAGTNLHNEQFF.

This clone has just a few counts. The chain combines TRBV7-2 with TRBJ2-2, with TRBD2 as a possible D gene (6 bases). The CDR3 has 11 amino acids. Trimming left V 8 bases short and J 5 bases short, with 6 bases between. Germline V gene data show CDR1 as SGHTA and CDR2 as FQGNSA. In DNA, the CDR3 is TGTGCCAGCGCGGGGACCGGGGAGCTGTTTTTT. Its protein product is CASAGTGELFF.

This clone has only a few counts. The chain combines TRBV28 with TRBJ1-3, with 9 bases aligning to TRBD1. Trimming took 6 bases from V and 4 from J; bases not matched to a gene: 7. Germline-derived CDR1 and CDR2 are MDHEN and SYDVKM. This CDR3 is built from 15 residues. CDR3 protein: CASSRGQGVGNTIYF. CDR3 bases: TGTGCCAGCAGCCGGGGACAGGGAGTAGGAAACACCATATATTTT.